One sample yielded the 10 T cell receptor beta chains listed below, sequenced in a study of tumor-infiltrating lymphocytes in primary liver carcinoma. Investigators took RNA and DNA out together from 20-30 mg of unsorted bulk tissue. Starting from about 0.5 ug of total RNA, TCR beta cDNA was produced with a primer in the constant region. Investigators got TCR beta libraries out of three nested multiplex PCR rounds, done with slightly modified ARM-PCR. The opening two PCR rounds, around 11 cycles each, paired TRBV1-TRBV30 forward primers with a C-beta reverse primer. TCRdb redid the calling of the multiplex PCR reads with MiXCR, one entry per CDR3 protein. There are tens of thousands of distinct CDR3 sequences in the sample; 70% to 80% occur only once, and roughly 15% lies in the top ten. The sample comprised liver tumor tissue from sampling region 4. Subset described: tumor region T4, right-lateral pole. The receptors were gathered from a man in his forties or fifties with primary liver carcinoma and hepatitis B virus infection.

The chain employs TRBV4-3 and TRBJ1-2; D not certain. Germline-derived CDR1 and CDR2 are LGHNA and YSLEER. The V end lost 3 bases, the J end lost 4 bases, and 21 bases lay between the germline ends. The CDR3 has 17 residues. The CDR3 nucleotides read TGCGCCAGCAGCCATGATTATAGACATGGGCGGATCTATGGCTACACCTTC. Translating gives CASSHDYRHGRIYGYTF.

Details on this clonotype: Germline and junction disagree at one end, which may indicate a read error. The chain uses TRBV11-3 and TRBJ1-5, with D unresolved. This CDR3 is 14 amino acids long. Germline CDR1 reads SGHNT; CDR2 reads YENEEA. The CDR3 DNA sequence: TGTGCCTGCAGTGACGGCTATGGCAATCAGCCCCAGCATTTT. It translates to CACSDGYGNQPQHF.

As regards this clonotype: The junction departs from germline at one end; a sequencing error may be responsible. This chain links TRBV28 with TRBJ2-3; TRBD2 matches 11 bases. The germline V gene encodes CDR1 MDHEN and CDR2 SYDVKM. This CDR3 is 15 amino acids long. The CDR3 sequence: CASSRLAGGTDAQYF. DNA for the CDR3: TGTGCCAGCAGCCGCCTAGCGGGGGGCACAGATGCGCAGTATTTT.

In its sample, this clonotype ranks as medium-sized. The chain combines TRBV29-1 with TRBJ2-7, with D perhaps being TRBD1 or TRBD2 (5 bases each). Per germline, CDR1 SQVTM and CDR2 ANQGSEA. Trimming shortened V by 4 bases and J by 2 bases, and 18 bases separated the two germline ends. The CDR3 runs to 15 residues. The CDR3 region is CSVASGWGMPYEQYF. The CDR3 nucleotides read TGCAGCGTTGCGAGTGGATGGGGGATGCCCTACGAGCAGTACTTC.

In the case of this clonotype: Its ends do not fully match the called genes, so a read error is possible. The rearrangement uses TRBV6-2 or TRBV6-3 and TRBJ2-1; perhaps TRBD2 as D (5 bases). CDR1 is MNHEY and CDR2 is SVGEGT in the germline V gene. CDR3 length: 14 amino acids. DNA of the CDR3: TGTGCCTGCAGCTCCGACCCGACTAACCATGGGCAGTTCTTC. Amino acid sequence: CACSSDPTNHGQFF.

On this clonotype: It is likely a read error, because the conserved phenylalanine at the end of the CDR3 is missing. The genes are TRBV28 and TRBJ2-5, with TRBD1 identical over 7 bases. Trimming cost V 7 bases and J 4 bases; bases outside gene matches: 12. The CDR3 covers 15 residues. Germline loops: CDR1 MDHEN, CDR2 SYDVKM. In DNA form, the CDR3 reads TGTGCCAGCAAAACTATAGGGGGCCGGGGAGAGACCCAGTACCTC. Residues: CASKTIGGRGETQYL.

V is TRBV2 and J is TRBJ1-2; D is uncertain. Trimming left V 10 bases short and J 7 bases short, with 22 bases between. This CDR3 has 14 amino acids. Germline V gene lookup returns CDR1 SNHLY and CDR2 FYNNEI. The CDR3 reads CANCEDLGSGGYTF. The CDR3 DNA is TGTGCCAACTGTGAAGATCTGGGGAGCGGTGGCTACACCTTC.

As concerns this clonotype: Its ends do not fully match the called genes, so a read error is possible. The chain recombines TRBV6-2 or TRBV6-3 with TRBJ2-7, with 7 bases identical to TRBD1. The CDR3 consists of 14 residues. The germline gives CDR1 MNHEY, CDR2 SVGEGT. CDR3 sequence: CASSLRDRVHEQYF. The CDR3 bases are TGTGCCAGCAGCCTCCGAGACAGGGTCCACGAGCAATACTTC.

This clonotype was found many times. The V call is TRBV28, the J call TRBJ2-7, with TRBD2 as a possible D gene (6 bases). This CDR3 region has 11 residues. Trimming removed 5 bases from V and 7 bases from J, with 9 bases in between. Germline loops: CDR1 MDHEN, CDR2 SYDVKM. This CDR3 is CASSLREEQYF. CDR3 in DNA: TGTGCCAGCAGTCTCCGGGAGGAGCAGTACTTC.

Notes on this clonotype: Mismatch with germline at one junction end may stem from a read error. J is TRBJ2-6 and V is TRBV6-1, with D perhaps given as TRBD1 or TRBD2 (5 bases each). Germline CDR1 is MNHNS and CDR2 is SASEGT. The CDR3 spans 15 residues. The CDR3 is CDSSEFSQGTNILTF. CDR3 bases: TGTGACAGCAGTGAATTCTCCCAAGGGACCAACATCCTGACTTTC.